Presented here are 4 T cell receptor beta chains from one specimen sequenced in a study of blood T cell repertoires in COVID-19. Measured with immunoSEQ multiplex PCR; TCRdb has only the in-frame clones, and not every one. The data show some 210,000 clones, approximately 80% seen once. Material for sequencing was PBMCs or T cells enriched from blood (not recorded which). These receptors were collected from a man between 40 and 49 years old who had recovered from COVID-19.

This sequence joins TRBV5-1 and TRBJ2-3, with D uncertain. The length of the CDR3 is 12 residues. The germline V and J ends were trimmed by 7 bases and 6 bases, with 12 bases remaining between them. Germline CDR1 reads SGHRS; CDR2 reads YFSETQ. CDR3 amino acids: CASGQLGDTQYF. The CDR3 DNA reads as TGCGCCAGCGGCCAACTCGGGGATACGCAGTATTTT.

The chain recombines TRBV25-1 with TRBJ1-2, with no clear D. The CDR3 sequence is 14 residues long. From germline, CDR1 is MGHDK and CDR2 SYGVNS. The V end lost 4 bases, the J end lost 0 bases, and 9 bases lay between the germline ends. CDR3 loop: CASSGETPNYGYTF. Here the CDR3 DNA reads TGTGCCAGCAGTGGCGAAACTCCTAACTATGGCTACACCTTC.

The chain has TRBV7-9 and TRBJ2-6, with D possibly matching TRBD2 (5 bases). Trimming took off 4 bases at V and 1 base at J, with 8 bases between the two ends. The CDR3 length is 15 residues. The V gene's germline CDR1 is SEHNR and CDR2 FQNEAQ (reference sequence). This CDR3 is CASSSGISGANVLTF. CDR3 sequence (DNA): TGTGCCAGCAGCTCGGGAATTTCTGGGGCCAACGTCCTGACTTTC.

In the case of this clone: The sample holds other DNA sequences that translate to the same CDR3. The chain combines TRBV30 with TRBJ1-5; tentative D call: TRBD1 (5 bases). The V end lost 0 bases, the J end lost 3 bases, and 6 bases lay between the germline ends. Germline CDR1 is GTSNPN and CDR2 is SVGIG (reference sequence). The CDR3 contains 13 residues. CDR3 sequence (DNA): TGTGCCTGGAGTGTACAGGACAATCAGCCCCAGCATTTT. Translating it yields CAWSVQDNQPQHF.